This TCR beta chain came from a study of CD8 T cells in Susac syndrome. RNA in amounts of about 0.45 to 1 ug was reverse transcribed with random hexamers. MiXCR was run by TCRdb on the immunoSEQ multiplex PCR reads, yielding one entry per CDR3 protein. The sample consists of about 150,000 distinct CDR3 sequences, about 94% of them appearing once. CDR3 size: 13 residues. V dropped 11 bases and J dropped 6 bases, with 17 bases sitting between them. CDR1 MDHEN and CDR2 SYDVKM come from the germline V gene. This clonotype originated in a human donor with multiple sclerosis. The rearrangement joins TRBV28 to TRBJ1-5; unclear D gene. Sequences were obtained from CD4+ T cells from PBMCs. The CDR3 region is CAATAAGVQPQHF. The CDR3 DNA sequence: TGTGCCGCTACTGCTGCGGGAGTTCAGCCCCAGCATTTT.